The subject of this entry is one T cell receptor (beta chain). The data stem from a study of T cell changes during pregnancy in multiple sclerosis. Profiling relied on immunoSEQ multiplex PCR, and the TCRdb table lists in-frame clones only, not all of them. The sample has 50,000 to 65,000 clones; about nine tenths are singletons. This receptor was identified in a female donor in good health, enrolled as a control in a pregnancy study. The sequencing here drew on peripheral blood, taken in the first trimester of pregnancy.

The CDR3 DNA reads as TGTGCCACCTCCCGGACAGGGATTATCACTGAAGCTTTCTTT. This sequence encodes CATSRTGIITEAFF. V is TRBV15 and J is TRBJ1-1; 8 nucleotides line up with TRBD1. V gave up 8 bases and J gave up 4 bases; unmatched junction bases: 9. This CDR3 has 14 amino acids. The germline V gene encodes CDR1 LNHNV and CDR2 YYDKDF (reference sequence).